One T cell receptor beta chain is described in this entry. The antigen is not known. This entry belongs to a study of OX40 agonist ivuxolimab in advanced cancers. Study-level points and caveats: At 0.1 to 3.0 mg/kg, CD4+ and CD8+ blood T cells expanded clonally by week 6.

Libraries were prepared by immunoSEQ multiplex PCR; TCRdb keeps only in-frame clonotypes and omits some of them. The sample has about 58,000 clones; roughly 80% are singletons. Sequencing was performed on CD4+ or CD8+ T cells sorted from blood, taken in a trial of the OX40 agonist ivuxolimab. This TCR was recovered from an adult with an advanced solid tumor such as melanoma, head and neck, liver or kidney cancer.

The CDR3 nucleotides are TGTGCCACCAGCTCCCAGGACAGGTCCAATGAAAAACTGTTTTTT. Residues: CATSSQDRSNEKLFF. The rearrangement links TRBV15 to TRBJ1-4; 7 bases line up with TRBD1. Germline lookup yields CDR1 LNHNV and CDR2 YYDKDF (reference sequence). The length of the CDR3 is 15 residues. J gave up 5 bases and V 5 bases, and 8 bases lay outside the gene matches. The variable domain in full, completed from reference TRBV15 and TRBJ1-4, reads DAMVIQNPRYQVTQFGKPVTLSCSQTLNHNVMYWYQQKSSQAPKLLFHYYDKDFNNEADTPDNFQSRRPNTSFCFLDIRSPGLGDTAMYLCATSSQDRSNEKLFFGSGTQLSVL.